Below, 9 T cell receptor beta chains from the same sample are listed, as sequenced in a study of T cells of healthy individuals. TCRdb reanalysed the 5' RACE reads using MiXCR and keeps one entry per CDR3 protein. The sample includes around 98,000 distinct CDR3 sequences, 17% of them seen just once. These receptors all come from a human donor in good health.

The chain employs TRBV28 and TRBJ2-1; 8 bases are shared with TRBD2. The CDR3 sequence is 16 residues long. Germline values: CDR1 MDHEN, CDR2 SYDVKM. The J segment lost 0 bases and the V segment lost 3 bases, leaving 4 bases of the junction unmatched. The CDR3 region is CASSLGSGSSYNEQFF. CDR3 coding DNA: TGTGCCAGCAGTTTGGGGAGCGGGAGCTCCTACAATGAGCAGTTCTTC.

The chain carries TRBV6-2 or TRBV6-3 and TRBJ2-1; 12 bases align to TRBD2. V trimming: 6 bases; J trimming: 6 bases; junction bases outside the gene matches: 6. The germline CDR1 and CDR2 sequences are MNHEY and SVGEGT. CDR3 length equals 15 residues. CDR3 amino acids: CASRTSGSTGNEQFF. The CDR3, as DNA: TGTGCCAGCAGGACTAGCGGGAGTACAGGCAATGAGCAGTTCTTC.

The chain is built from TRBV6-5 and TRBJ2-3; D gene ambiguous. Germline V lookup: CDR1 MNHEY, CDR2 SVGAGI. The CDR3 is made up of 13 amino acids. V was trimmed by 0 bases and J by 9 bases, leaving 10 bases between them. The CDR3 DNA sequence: TGTGCCAGCAGTTACTCGAGGCCCGAGACGCAGTATTTT. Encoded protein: CASSYSRPETQYF.

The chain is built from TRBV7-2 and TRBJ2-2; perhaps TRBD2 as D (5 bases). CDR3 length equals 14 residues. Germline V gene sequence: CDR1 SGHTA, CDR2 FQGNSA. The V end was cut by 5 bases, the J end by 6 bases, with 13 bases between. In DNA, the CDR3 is TGTGCCAGCAGCCGAGGACTGAGGCCCGGGGAGCTGTTTTTT. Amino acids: CASSRGLRPGELFF.

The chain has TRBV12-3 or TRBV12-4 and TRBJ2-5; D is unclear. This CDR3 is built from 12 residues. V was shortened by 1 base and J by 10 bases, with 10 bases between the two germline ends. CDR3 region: CASSLGGVGQYF. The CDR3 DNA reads TGTGCCAGCAGTTTAGGAGGTGTGGGCCAGTACTTC.

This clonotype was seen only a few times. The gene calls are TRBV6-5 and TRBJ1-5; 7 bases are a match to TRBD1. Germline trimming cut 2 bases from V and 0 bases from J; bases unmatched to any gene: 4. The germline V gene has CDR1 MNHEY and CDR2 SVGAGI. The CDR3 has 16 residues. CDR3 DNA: TGTGCCAGCAGTTACAGGTCAGGGGGTAGCAATCAGCCCCAGCATTTT. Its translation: CASSYRSGGSNQPQHF.

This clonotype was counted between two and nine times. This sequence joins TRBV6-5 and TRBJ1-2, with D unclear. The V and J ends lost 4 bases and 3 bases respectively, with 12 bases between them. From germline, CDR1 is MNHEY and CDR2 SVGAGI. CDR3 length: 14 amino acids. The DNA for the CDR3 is TGTGCCAGCAGTTCATACGAATCTTACTATGGCTACACCTTC. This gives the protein CASSSYESYYGYTF.

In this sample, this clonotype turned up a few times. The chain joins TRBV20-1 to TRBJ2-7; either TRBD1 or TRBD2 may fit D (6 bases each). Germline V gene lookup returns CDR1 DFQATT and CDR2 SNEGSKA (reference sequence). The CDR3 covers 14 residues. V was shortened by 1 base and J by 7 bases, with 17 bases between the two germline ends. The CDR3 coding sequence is TGCAGTGCTAGAGTTGGGGGGCTACTGGCGGAGCAGTACTTC. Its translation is CSARVGGLLAEQYF.

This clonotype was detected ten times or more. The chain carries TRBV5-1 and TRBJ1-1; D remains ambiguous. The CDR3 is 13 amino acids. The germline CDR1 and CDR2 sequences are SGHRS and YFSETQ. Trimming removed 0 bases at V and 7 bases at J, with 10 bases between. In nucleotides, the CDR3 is TGCGCCAGCAGCTTGGAGGGTACGTTTGAAGCTTTCTTT. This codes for CASSLEGTFEAFF.